These 23 T cell receptor beta chains came from one sample sequenced in a study of blood T cell repertoires in COVID-19. The table came from immunoSEQ multiplex PCR; TCRdb's copy has only in-frame clones and leaves some out. The table lists some 150,000 clones, 80% to 90% of them singletons. Sequenced material: peripheral blood. The receptors derive from a woman between 50 and 59 years old with acute or convalescent COVID-19.

This chain joins TRBV6-5 and TRBJ1-6; D ambiguous. The germline V and J ends were trimmed by 6 bases and 4 bases, with 10 bases remaining between them. The CDR3 extends over 14 amino acids. Germline lookup yields CDR1 MNHEY and CDR2 SVGAGI. The CDR3 reads CASRRQTYNSPLHF. CDR3 in DNA: TGTGCCAGCAGAAGGCAGACTTATAATTCACCCCTCCACTTT.

There are a few counts of this clone. V is TRBV2 and J is TRBJ1-2; weak D call: TRBD1 (5 bases). The CDR3 loop spans 15 amino acids. Looked up from germline, CDR1 is SNHLY and CDR2 is FYNNEI. Trimming pared 4 bases from V and 6 bases from J, leaving 18 bases between. The CDR3 loop is CASSGPRGFKDGYTF. The CDR3 coding sequence is TGTGCCAGCAGTGGCCCCCGGGGGTTCAAGGATGGCTACACCTTC.

V usage is TRBV27 and J usage is TRBJ2-7; tentatively, D is TRBD2 (6 bases). CDR3 size: 13 residues. Trimming cost V 6 bases and J 9 bases, with 18 bases left between them. Germline V gene sequence: CDR1 MNHEY, CDR2 SMNVEV (reference sequence). CDR3: CASSAGLGIRQYF. The CDR3, as DNA: TGTGCCAGCAGCGCGGGACTGGGAATTAGGCAGTACTTC.

This clone was detected a few times. V usage is TRBV6-5 and J usage is TRBJ1-5; D gene unclear. The CDR3 extends over 14 amino acids. The germline CDR1 and CDR2 sequences are MNHEY and SVGAGI. Trimming removed 5 bases from V and 0 bases from J, with 8 bases in between. CDR3 sequence reads: CASSHNPSNQPQHF. CDR3 sequence (DNA): TGTGCCAGCAGTCACAACCCTAGCAATCAGCCCCAGCATTTT.

The chain recombines TRBV5-5 with TRBJ2-7; tentative D call: TRBD1 (5 bases). The length of the CDR3 is 13 residues. Germline V gives CDR1 SGHKS, CDR2 YYEKEE (reference sequence). V was clipped by 3 bases and J by 2 bases, with 9 bases between them. CDR3 bases: TGTGCCAGCAGCTACCGACAGACCTACGAGCAGTACTTC. Residues: CASSYRQTYEQYF.

This clone was counted a single time. The V gene is TRBV3-1 (or the pseudogene TRBV3-2), the J gene TRBJ2-1; 8 bases agree with TRBD2. V lost 1 base and J lost 7; bases outside the gene matches: 6. CDR3 length: 15 residues. Germline loops: CDR1 LGHDT, CDR2 YNNKEL (reference sequence). The CDR3 loop is CASSQAGGLRNEQFF. The DNA of the CDR3 is TGTGCCAGCAGCCAAGCGGGGGGGCTTAGGAATGAGCAGTTCTTC.

The rearrangement links TRBV28 to TRBJ2-1; 8 positions agree with TRBD2. After removal of 8 bases from V and 7 bases from J, the junction contained 16 bases not matched to a gene. The CDR3 consists of 16 residues. The germline gives CDR1 MDHEN, CDR2 SYDVKM. This CDR3 is CASRAPSGGAGNEQFF. The CDR3 DNA is TGTGCCAGCCGAGCACCTTCCGGGGGGGCGGGTAATGAGCAGTTCTTC.

The chain uses TRBV10-1 and TRBJ2-3; D might be TRBD2 (7 bases). This CDR3 has 13 residues. V was pared by 6 bases and J by 7 bases, with 14 bases between. CDR1 WNHNN and CDR2 SYGVQD come from the germline V gene (reference sequence). CDR3 sequence reads: CASSQGGGYTQYF. CDR3 sequence (DNA): TGCGCCAGCAGCCAAGGGGGGGGATATACGCAGTATTTT.

The chain uses TRBV12-3 or TRBV12-4 and TRBJ1-2, with D uncertain. V lost 6 bases, J lost 2 bases, and 7 bases lay in between. The CDR3 totals 12 residues. The CDR3 reads CASSSGNYGYTF. CDR3 in DNA: TGTGCCAGCAGCTCAGGAAACTATGGCTACACCTTC.

J is TRBJ2-3 and V is TRBV7-3, with 10 bases aligning to TRBD2. Per the germline V gene, CDR1 is SGHTA and CDR2 is FQGTGA. Trimming cost V 0 bases and J 4 bases; bases outside gene matches: 7. CDR3 size: 17 residues. CDR3 sequence reads: CASSLTPAGGRADTQYF. The CDR3 DNA follows: TGTGCCAGCAGCTTAACCCCAGCGGGGGGGCGCGCAGATACGCAGTATTTT.

The chain is built from TRBV19 and TRBJ2-2, with 13 bases matching TRBD2. The CDR3 runs 16 residues. Per the germline V gene, CDR1 is LNHDA and CDR2 is SQIVND (reference sequence). After removal of 1 base from V and 4 bases from J, the junction contained 0 bases not matched to a gene. CDR3 in DNA: TGTGCCAGTAGTATAGGGACTAGCGGGAGCACCGGGGAGCTGTTTTTT. Protein: CASSIGTSGSTGELFF.

The rearrangement links TRBV9 to TRBJ1-2; 10 bases fit TRBD1. Trimming cost V 3 bases and J 0 bases; bases outside gene matches: 11. CDR1 is SGDLS and CDR2 is YYNGEE in the germline V gene. The CDR3 extends over 18 amino acids. In DNA, the CDR3 is TGTGCCAGCAGCGGGGGTACTCGGGACAGGGGAGCTAACTATGGCTACACCTTC. The encoded protein is CASSGGTRDRGANYGYTF.

This clone was observed a handful of times. The CDR3 DNA reads TGTGCCAGCAGCTTAGAGGGGGCAGGGGGTCAGCCCCAGCATTTT. This codes for CASSLEGAGGQPQHF. The chain couples TRBV7-6 to TRBJ1-5; 7 bases fit TRBD1. J was trimmed by 6 bases and V by 1 base; bases with no gene match: 6. This CDR3 has 15 amino acids. Germline V gene data show CDR1 as SGHVS and CDR2 as FNYEAQ.

V usage is TRBV10-2 and J usage is TRBJ2-7, with TRBD2 as a possible D gene (7 bases). The CDR3 extends over 14 amino acids. Germline V gene lookup returns CDR1 WSHSY and CDR2 SAAADI. V dropped 8 bases and J dropped 1 base, with 15 bases sitting between them. The CDR3 DNA sequence: TGCGCCAGCGGCCGGGGAGGGGGGTCCTACGAGCAGTACTTC. It translates to CASGRGGGSYEQYF.

This clone was detected only a few times. The chain links TRBV12-3 or TRBV12-4 to TRBJ1-1; TRBD1 might be the D (5 bases). The germline V and J ends were trimmed by 3 bases and 11 bases, with 13 bases remaining between them. The length of the CDR3 is 12 residues. CDR3 loop: CASSFGGDQAFF. The CDR3 bases are TGTGCCAGCAGTTTCGGAGGGGATCAGGCTTTCTTT.

The chain is built from TRBV19 and TRBJ2-7; a possible D gene is TRBD1 (7 bases). There are 14 residues in the CDR3. Germline CDR1 and CDR2: LNHDA and SQIVND (reference sequence). Trimming removed 3 bases from V and 2 bases from J, with 11 bases in between. The CDR3 is CASSIGGTAYEQYF. In DNA, the CDR3 is TGTGCCAGTAGTATTGGAGGGACAGCCTACGAGCAGTACTTC.

J is TRBJ2-1 and V is TRBV4-1, with a possible D match to TRBD1 (6 bases). Between the trimmed V and J ends, which lost 5 bases and 4 bases, there was a span of 21 bases. The CDR3 is made up of 17 amino acids. Germline CDR1 is MGHRA and CDR2 is YSYEKL. The CDR3 spells CASSYSNTGLGYNEQFF. CDR3 DNA: TGCGCCAGCAGCTATTCCAATACAGGGCTTGGGTACAATGAGCAGTTCTTC.

The gene calls are TRBV6-5 and TRBJ2-7; D unclear. V shed 5 bases and J shed 1 base, with 9 bases lying between them. Germline CDR1 reads MNHEY; CDR2 reads SVGAGI. This CDR3 region has 13 residues. Written as DNA, the CDR3 is TGTGCCAGCAGTCGTCCTACTTCCTACGAGCAGTACTTC. It translates to CASSRPTSYEQYF.

This chain joins TRBV5-4 and TRBJ2-7; 8 positions agree with TRBD1. The CDR3 spans 14 residues. From germline, CDR1 is SGHNT and CDR2 YYREEE (reference sequence). V lost 3 bases, J lost 1 base, and 3 bases stayed unmatched. CDR3 sequence (DNA): TGTGCCAGCAGCTCAGACAGGGGATCCTACGAGCAGTACTTC. This sequence encodes CASSSDRGSYEQYF.

This chain links TRBV9 with TRBJ1-5; D not resolved. Deletions cut 0 bases from V and 0 bases from J, with 4 bases between. CDR3 length: 14 amino acids. CDR1 and CDR2 from the germline V gene are SGDLS and YYNGEE. In DNA, the CDR3 is TGTGCCAGCAGCGTAGGTCTTAGCAATCAGCCCCAGCATTTT. Residues: CASSVGLSNQPQHF.

The chain recombines TRBV13 with TRBJ2-1, with 7 bases matching TRBD2. CDR1 is PRHDT, CDR2 FYEKMQ, per germline (reference sequence). With 5 bases clipped from V and 0 bases from J, the junction kept 10 bases outside the gene matches. CDR3 length: 17 residues. Here the CDR3 reads CASSHKPSGASYNEQFF. In DNA form, the CDR3 reads TGTGCCAGCAGCCACAAGCCCAGCGGGGCCTCCTACAATGAGCAGTTCTTC. Full variable domain (missing parts from reference TRBV13 and TRBJ2-1): AAGVIQSPRHLIKEKRETATLKCYPIPRHDTVYWYQQGPGQDPQFLISFYEKMQSDKGSIPDRFSAQQFSDYHSELNMSSLELGDSALYFCASSHKPSGASYNEQFFGPGTRLTVL.

The chain recombines TRBV30 with TRBJ1-1; D perhaps matches TRBD1 (5 bases). The V gene lost 4 bases and the J gene lost 4 bases, with 16 bases spanning the gap. CDR3 length: 14 residues. Germline V gene data show CDR1 as GTSNPN and CDR2 as SVGIG (reference sequence). CDR3 region: CAWTTSGLSTEAFF. The CDR3 DNA is TGTGCCTGGACCACTTCGGGACTGTCCACTGAAGCTTTCTTT.

The chain carries TRBV19 and TRBJ1-4, with 8 bases identical to TRBD1. The junction had 11 bases not matched to a gene; V was cut back by 3 bases and J by 8 bases. From germline, CDR1 is LNHDA and CDR2 SQIVND (reference sequence). This CDR3 comprises 16 residues. CDR3 protein: CASSIETGTGFEKLFF. Written as DNA, the CDR3 is TGTGCCAGTAGTATCGAGACCGGGACAGGTTTCGAAAAACTGTTTTTT.